This TCR beta chain was recovered during a study of T cells after yellow fever vaccination. Template switching by 5'RACE produced TCR cDNA, adding a universal primer site and UMIs. TCRdb passed the 5' RACE reads through MiXCR, listing each CDR3 protein once. The sample lists around 600,000 distinct CDR3 sequences; 10% to 15% were seen once. Deletions cut 1 base from V and 0 bases from J, with 4 bases between. CDR3 length equals 14 residues. Germline values: CDR1 SGHNT, CDR2 YYREEE (reference sequence). The chain has TRBV5-4 and TRBJ2-2; D gene ambiguous. This TCR was recovered from a man aged 30 to 45 who received the YFV17D yellow fever vaccine. Sequencing used PBMCs, obtained on the day of the yellow fever booster vaccination. The DNA of the CDR3 is TGTGCCAGCAGCTTGTATACGAACACCGGGGAGCTGTTTTTT. Translated, it gives CASSLYTNTGELFF.